The T cell receptor (beta chain) under discussion was sequenced for a study of radiotherapy plus CTLA-4 blockade in lung cancer. J was trimmed by 0 bases and V by 3 bases; bases with no gene match: 4. Germline values: CDR1 MNHNS, CDR2 SASEGT. The CDR3 is made up of 15 amino acids. It was focal radiation plus CTLA-4 blockade with ipilimumab that patients with chemo-refractory metastatic non-small-cell lung cancer received. Some clones are missing from TCRdb's copy, which holds only in-frame ones; the method was immunoSEQ multiplex PCR. The top ten hold about 4% of the sample, which has 60,000 or so clones, 77% seen once.

The receptor comes from a human donor with non-small cell lung cancer who had a partial response to radiotherapy plus ipilimumab. The sequences come from peripheral blood, collected from a patient treated with radiotherapy plus ipilimumab. J is TRBJ1-2 and V is TRBV6-1, with 7 nucleotides matching TRBD1. The CDR3 loop reads CASSDPTGTNYGYTF. CDR3 DNA sequence: TGTGCCAGCAGTGACCCGACAGGGACTAACTATGGCTACACCTTC.